The next 20 T cell receptor beta chains were all read from a single sample in a study of control samples from healthy donors and cancer patients (dated by TCRdb to 2020 to 2022). Libraries were prepared through the immunoSEQ multiplex PCR assay. What TCRdb holds here is the immuneACCESS table cut down to in-frame rearrangements. Part of the clones is not present; checked against another copy, under half of the missing clones reflect an unresolved V gene, and the others are unexplained. The sample has approximately 150,000 clones on record, under 95% of them singletons. About 7.6% of the sample rests with the top ten. The specimen sequenced was blood. The receptor source for this set is a man aged 18 to 30 in good health.

This clone appeared a single time. The V and J genes are TRBV12-3 or TRBV12-4 and TRBJ1-2, with D possibly being TRBD1 (6 bases). Trimming left V 1 base short and J 5 bases short, with 8 bases between. This CDR3 is 13 amino acids long. The CDR3 DNA reads TGTGCCAGCAGTTTAGGGGGGGCGTATGGCTACACCTTC. Amino acid sequence: CASSLGGAYGYTF.

This clone was detected once. The CDR3 DNA follows: TGTGCCAGCAGCCCTGATACTAGCGGAGCCTACGAGCAGTACTTC. Its translation is CASSPDTSGAYEQYF. The V and J genes are TRBV5-5 and TRBJ2-7; 8 bases align to TRBD2. V lost 4 bases, J lost 2 bases, and 8 bases stayed unmatched. Germline V gene lookup returns CDR1 SGHKS and CDR2 YYEKEE (reference sequence). The length of the CDR3 is 15 residues. The full variable domain, with the rest looked up from reference TRBV5-5 and TRBJ2-7, is DAGVTQSPTHLIKTRGQQVTLRCSPISGHKSVSWYQQVLGQGPQFIFQYYEKEERGRGNFPDRFSARQFPNYSSELNVNALLLGDSALYLCASSPDTSGAYEQYFGPGTRLTVT.

The CDR3 loop reads CASSFRGQGVTSYEQYF. The CDR3 nucleotides are TGTGCCAGCAGTTTTCGGGGACAGGGGGTTACCTCCTACGAGCAGTACTTC. The chain carries TRBV28 and TRBJ2-7; 11 positions match TRBD1. After removal of 3 bases from V and 0 bases from J, the junction contained 7 bases not matched to a gene. Germline CDR1 is MDHEN and CDR2 is SYDVKM. The CDR3 is 17 amino acids. The full variable domain, rest sourced from reference TRBV28 and TRBJ2-7, is DVKVTQSSRYLVKRTGEKVFLECVQDMDHENMFWYRQDPGLGLRLIYFSYDVKMKEKGDIPEGYSVSREKKERFSLILESASTNQTSMYLCASSFRGQGVTSYEQYFGPGTRLTVT.

V and J are TRBV6-6 and TRBJ2-7; perhaps D is TRBD1 or TRBD2 (5 bases each). The CDR3 runs 12 residues. V lost 4 bases and J lost 10, with 14 bases in between. Germline values: CDR1 MNHNY, CDR2 SVGAGI (reference sequence). DNA for the CDR3: TGTGCCAGCAGTTCGGACACGGGGAGTCAGTACTTC. This encodes CASSSDTGSQYF.

V and J are TRBV7-2 and TRBJ2-6, with D unclear. In germline, CDR1 is SGHTA, CDR2 FQGNSA. Trimming took off 5 bases at V and 4 bases at J, with 15 bases between the two ends. The CDR3 runs 16 residues. CDR3 amino acids: CASSLAPSGGANVLTF. In DNA, the CDR3 is TGTGCCAGCAGCCTCGCTCCGTCTGGAGGGGCCAACGTCCTGACTTTC. Combining the CDR3 with reference TRBV7-2 and TRBJ2-6 gives the whole variable domain GAGVSQSPSNKVTEKGKDVELRCDPISGHTALYWYRQSLGQGLEFLIYFQGNSAPDKSGLPSDRFSAERTGGSVSTLTIQRTQQEDSAVYLCASSLAPSGGANVLTFGAGSRLTVL.

The rearrangement uses TRBV29-1 and TRBJ2-3; TRBD1 aligns across 9 bases. This CDR3 spans 14 amino acids. Germline V gene data show CDR1 as SQVTM and CDR2 as ANQGSEA. V lost 4 bases and J lost 6; bases outside the gene matches: 8. In nucleotides, the CDR3 is TGCAGCGTTGGAACAGGGGGCGGATGGGATACGCAGTATTTT. Amino acids: CSVGTGGGWDTQYF.

V and J are TRBV4-2 and TRBJ1-4, with D possibly TRBD1 on 5 matching bases. Germline CDR1 LGHNA, CDR2 YNFKEQ. The V gene lost 5 bases and the J gene lost 0 bases, with 13 bases spanning the gap. The CDR3 runs to 16 residues. CDR3 protein: CASSSLVGATNEKLFF. In DNA form, the CDR3 reads TGTGCCAGCAGCTCACTGGTGGGGGCAACTAATGAAAAACTGTTTTTT.

This sequence joins TRBV4-2 and TRBJ1-1; a possible D gene is TRBD1 (5 bases). Germline CDR1 LGHNA, CDR2 YNFKEQ. The V end was cut by 1 base, the J end by 3 bases, with 15 bases between. The CDR3 consists of 16 residues. CDR3 sequence (DNA): TGTGCCAGCAGCCAAGGGAGCGGGGGAGGAGACACTGAAGCTTTCTTT. It translates to CASSQGSGGGDTEAFF.

The chain couples TRBV6-2 or TRBV6-3 to TRBJ1-2, with no clear D. V was cut by 3 bases and J by 8 bases, with 10 bases left in between. The germline V gene has CDR1 MNHEY and CDR2 SVGEGT. The CDR3 contains 12 residues. The CDR3 DNA follows: TGTGCCAGCAGTTATTCCAGAATAGGCTACACCTTC. This translates into CASSYSRIGYTF.

V usage is TRBV5-4 and J usage is TRBJ2-1; D possibly corresponds to TRBD2 (5 bases). Trimming stripped 0 bases from V and 3 bases from J, with 7 bases between. This CDR3 is built from 14 residues. Germline loops: CDR1 SGHNT, CDR2 YYREEE (reference sequence). CDR3 protein: CASSLVGSYNEQFF. The DNA of the CDR3 is TGTGCCAGCAGCTTGGTGGGGAGCTACAATGAGCAGTTCTTC.

CDR3 region: CASSQEVGQGAVGAYEQYF. CDR3 sequence (DNA): TGTGCCAGCAGCCAAGAAGTGGGACAGGGAGCCGTTGGGGCCTACGAGCAGTACTTC. The chain employs TRBV3-1 (or the pseudogene TRBV3-2) and TRBJ2-7, with TRBD1 matching 9 bases. The V and J ends lost 0 bases and 2 bases, in that order; junction bases with no gene match: 14. Germline values: CDR1 LGHDT, CDR2 YNNKEL (reference sequence). The CDR3 sequence is 19 residues long.

As regards this clone: Other nucleotide sequences in the sample specify the same CDR3. This chain joins TRBV12-3 or TRBV12-4 and TRBJ2-2; D tentatively fits TRBD1 or TRBD2 (6 bases each). The CDR3 totals 12 residues. Trimming took off 5 bases at V and 6 bases at J, with 7 bases between the two ends. The CDR3 nucleotides read TGTGCCAGCAGTAGGGGGGCCGGGGAGCTGTTTTTT. Amino acid sequence: CASSRGAGELFF.

J is TRBJ1-6 and V is TRBV5-8; 7 nucleotides align to TRBD1. V shed 0 bases, J shed 9 bases, and the junction held 0 bases outside the gene matches. CDR3 length: 13 residues. In germline, CDR1 is SGHTS, CDR2 YDEGEE. CDR3 protein: CASSLAGGSPLHF. CDR3 sequence (DNA): TGTGCCAGCAGCTTGGCAGGGGGTTCACCCCTCCACTTT. The full variable domain, completed using reference TRBV5-8 and TRBJ1-6, is EAGVTQSPTHLIKTRGQQATLRCSPISGHTSVYWYQQALGLGLQFLLWYDEGEERNRGNFPPRFSGRQFPNYSSELNVNALELEDSALYLCASSLAGGSPLHFGNGTRLTVT.

The chain couples TRBV27 to TRBJ2-7; 8 bases map to TRBD1. CDR1 is MNHEY and CDR2 is SMNVEV in the germline V gene (reference sequence). This CDR3 comprises 14 residues. Trimming cost V 6 bases and J 3 bases; bases outside gene matches: 7. CDR3 in DNA: TGTGCCAGCAGACGGACAGGGTTGAGCTACGAGCAGTACTTC. Residues: CASRRTGLSYEQYF.

J is TRBJ1-1 and V is TRBV6-5; possible D gene TRBD1, 5 bases. The CDR3 loop spans 14 amino acids. Looked up from germline, CDR1 is MNHEY and CDR2 is SVGAGI. Deletions cut 2 bases from V and 7 bases from J, with 14 bases between. CDR3 DNA: TGTGCCAGCAGTTACCGCAGGGAGCGGGATGAAGCTTTCTTT. Its translation: CASSYRRERDEAFF.

The chain has TRBV19 and TRBJ1-1, with 7 bases aligning to TRBD1. Trimming at V came to 6 bases and at J to 7 bases, leaving 14 bases not matched to a gene. CDR3 length: 15 residues. Germline V CDR1 and CDR2: LNHDA, SQIVND (reference sequence). The CDR3 DNA is TGTGCCAGTAGCTTCGGGCCCCAGGGGGAGGTTGAAGCTTTCTTT. This codes for CASSFGPQGEVEAFF.

As for this clone: The DNA is omitted, as the CDR3 cannot be located on it reliably, and the CDR3 follows TCRdb's listing. The chain links TRBV6-5 to TRBJ2-7; the D segment call TRBD1 is taken from the table without a DNA check. The CDR3 numbers 14 amino acids, ends counted. Germline V gene sequence: CDR1 MNHEY, CDR2 SVGAGI. CDR3 residues: CASSSSKGVYEQYF.

On this clone itself: At one boundary the junction diverges from the germline segment, which might be a read error. Additional DNA sequences in this sample encode the identical CDR3. The chain combines TRBV6-5 with TRBJ2-7; 10 bases align to TRBD2. CDR1 is MNHEY, CDR2 SVGAGI, per germline. The CDR3 extends over 13 amino acids. CDR3: CASRPSGSYEQYF. In DNA, the CDR3 is TGCGCCAGCAGGCCTAGCGGGAGCTACGAGCAGTACTTC.

This clone appeared once. The chain combines TRBV5-1 with TRBJ2-1, with 7 bases fitting TRBD2. The length of the CDR3 is 14 residues. Germline V gene lookup returns CDR1 SGHRS and CDR2 YFSETQ. Trimming removed 4 bases from V and 6 bases from J; junction bases left unmatched: 7. CDR3 residues: CASSPMTSFNEQFF. The CDR3 coding sequence is TGCGCCAGCAGCCCGATGACTAGCTTCAATGAGCAGTTCTTC.

The rearrangement uses TRBV28 and TRBJ2-7; D is uncertain. With 5 bases removed from V and 5 bases from J, the gap between germline ends came to 19 bases. In germline, CDR1 is MDHEN, CDR2 SYDVKM. This CDR3 is 15 amino acids long. CDR3 loop: CASSPLLRAWNEQYF. The CDR3 nucleotides are TGTGCCAGCAGTCCCCTACTTCGGGCCTGGAACGAGCAGTACTTC.